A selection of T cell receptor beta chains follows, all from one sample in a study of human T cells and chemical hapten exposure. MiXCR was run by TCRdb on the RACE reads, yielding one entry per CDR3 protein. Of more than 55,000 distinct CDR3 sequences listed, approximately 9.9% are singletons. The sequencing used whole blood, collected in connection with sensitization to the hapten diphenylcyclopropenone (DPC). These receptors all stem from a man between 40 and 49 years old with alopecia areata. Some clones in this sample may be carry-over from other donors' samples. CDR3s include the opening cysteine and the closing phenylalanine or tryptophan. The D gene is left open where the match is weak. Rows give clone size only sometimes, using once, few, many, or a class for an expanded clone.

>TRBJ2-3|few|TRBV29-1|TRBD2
TGCAGCGGGGAGGGCGCAGCGGGAGGTATCGGGTATACGCAGTATTTT
CSGEGAAGGIGYTQYF
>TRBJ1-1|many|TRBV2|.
TGTGCCAGCAGTGAGGGAGGTGGGCAGGCCCTCGCAGCTTTCTTT
CASSEGGGQALAAFF
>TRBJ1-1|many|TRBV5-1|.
TGCGCCAGCAGCCCCACGGGCCCGGCCACTGAAGCTTTCTTT
CASSPTGPATEAFF
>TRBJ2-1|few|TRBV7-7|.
TGTGCCAGCAGCTTACAGGGAGGACCCTACAATGAGCAGTTCTTC
CASSLQGGPYNEQFF
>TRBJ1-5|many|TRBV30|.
TGTGCCTGGAGTGGAGGGAATCAGCCCCAGCATTTT
CAWSGGNQPQHF
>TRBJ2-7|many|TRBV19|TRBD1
TGTGCCAGTACCCCCGGGACAGGCGTCTCCTACGAGCAGTACTTC
CASTPGTGVSYEQYF
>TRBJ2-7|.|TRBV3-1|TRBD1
TGTGCCAGCAGCCAAGCGGGACAGGGGGCAGAGGAGCAGTACTTC
CASSQAGQGAEEQYF
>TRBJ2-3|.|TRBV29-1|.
TGCAGCGTTCGTATCGGCACAGATACGCAGTATTTT
CSVRIGTDTQYF
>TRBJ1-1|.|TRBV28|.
TGTGCCACCCAGAAGGTGAACACTGAAGCTTTCTTT
CATQKVNTEAFF
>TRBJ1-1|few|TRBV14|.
TGTGCCAGCAGCCCTCAGACGGGCACTGAAGCTTTCTTT
CASSPQTGTEAFF
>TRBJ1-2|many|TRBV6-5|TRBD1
TGTGCCAGCAGACTCGGACAGGGGCTCGGCTACACCTTC
CASRLGQGLGYTF
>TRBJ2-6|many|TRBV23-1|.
TGCGCCAGCAGTCAATCGCGGACAGCCCCTGGGGCCAACGTCCTGACTTTC
CASSQSRTAPGANVLTF
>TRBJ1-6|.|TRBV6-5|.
TGTGCCAGCAAGGTTGTGACGGAGAATTCACCCCTCCACTTT
CASKVVTENSPLHF
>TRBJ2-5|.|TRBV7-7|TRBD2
TGTGCCAGCAGCTTAGGGGGGGGAGGAGAGACCCAGTACTTC
CASSLGGGGETQYF
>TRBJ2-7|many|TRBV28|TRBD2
TGTGCCAGCAGTTGGTTAGCGGGAAGCACCTACGAGCAGTACTTC
CASSWLAGSTYEQYF
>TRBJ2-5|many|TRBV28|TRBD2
TGTGCCAGCAGTAGGCTAGCGGGAGAAGAGACCCAGTACTTC
CASSRLAGEETQYF
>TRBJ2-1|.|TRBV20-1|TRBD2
TGCAGTGCTAAAATACCGCGGGAGAGGAATGAGCAGTTCTTC
CSAKIPRERNEQFF
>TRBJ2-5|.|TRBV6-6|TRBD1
TGTGCCAGCATCCTCCGGGACAGGGGCCAAGAGACCCAGTACTTC
CASILRDRGQETQYF
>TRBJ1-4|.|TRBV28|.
TGTGCCAGCAGTTTGGGCGGGGTGAGCGAAAAACTGTTTTTT
CASSLGGVSEKLFF
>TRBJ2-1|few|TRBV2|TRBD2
TGTGCCAGCAGGTTATTAGCGGGAGTGACGGCTGAGCAGTTCTTC
CASRLLAGVTAEQFF
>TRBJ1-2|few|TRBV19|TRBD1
TGTGCCAGTATTCCCACAGGGGGCCTCTATGGCTACACCTTC
CASIPTGGLYGYTF
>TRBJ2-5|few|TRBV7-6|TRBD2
TGTGCCAGCAGCTTATTCGGGAGGAAGGAGACCCAGTACTTC
CASSLFGRKETQYF
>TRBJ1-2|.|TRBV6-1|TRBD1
TGTGCCAGCAGTCCTACAGGGGGACATTATGGCTACACCTTC
CASSPTGGHYGYTF
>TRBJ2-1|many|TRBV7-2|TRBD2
TGTGCCAGCAGCCTAGCGGGAGTTGGAAATGAGCAGTTCTTC
CASSLAGVGNEQFF
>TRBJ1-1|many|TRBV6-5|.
TGTGCCAGCAGTTACAGTGTGGGGGTAAGGATCACTGAAGCTTTCTTT
CASSYSVGVRITEAFF
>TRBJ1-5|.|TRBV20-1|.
TGCAGTGCTGGAGGGGATCAGCCCCAGCATTTT
CSAGGDQPQHF
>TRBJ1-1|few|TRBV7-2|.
TGTGCCAGCAGCTTAGCAGCAGGCACTGAAGCTTTCTTT
CASSLAAGTEAFF
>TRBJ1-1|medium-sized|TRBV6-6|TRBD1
TGTGCCAGCAGCGACAGGGACACTGAAGCTTTCTTT
CASSDRDTEAFF
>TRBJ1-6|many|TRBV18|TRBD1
TGTGCCAGCTCGCCGGGACAGGGGTATGATTCACCCCTCCACTTT
CASSPGQGYDSPLHF
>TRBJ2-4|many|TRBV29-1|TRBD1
TGCAGCGTTGAGAGAGCTGGACAGGGGCACGCCAAAAACATTCAGTACTTC
CSVERAGQGHAKNIQYF
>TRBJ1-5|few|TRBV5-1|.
TGCGCCAGCAGCCTCGGACAGCATCAGCCCCAGCATTTT
CASSLGQHQPQHF
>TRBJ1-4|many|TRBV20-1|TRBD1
TGCAGTGCTAGTAAGGGGGCGGATAATGAAAAACTGTTTTTT
CSASKGADNEKLFF
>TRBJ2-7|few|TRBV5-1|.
TGCGCCAGCAGCCCCGGGCGCTCCTACGAGCAGTACTTC
CASSPGRSYEQYF